Listed here are 4 T cell receptor beta chains from one sample, sequenced in a study of CD8 T cells in ankylosing spondylitis. Points from the study as a whole: Made up of eight highly homologous variants, a TCR beta motif appeared characteristic of ankylosing spondylitis blood.

The antigens of these receptors remain unknown. TCRdb redid the calling of the 5' RACE reads with MiXCR, one entry per CDR3 protein. This table has about 450,000 distinct CDR3 sequences, roughly 25% appearing once. The specimen sequenced was blood, either unsorted or a sorted T cell fraction (not recorded which). The receptors here all came from a male donor with ankylosing spondylitis.

This clonotype appeared a few times. V and J are TRBV28 and TRBJ1-1, with D perhaps matching TRBD1 (5 bases). Germline CDR1 MDHEN, CDR2 SYDVKM. V lost 2 bases and J lost 2, with 15 bases in between. The CDR3 spans 16 residues. In DNA form, the CDR3 reads TGTGCCAGCAGTTTACGAATAGGGGCGGGAAACACTGAAGCTTTCTTT. Translation: CASSLRIGAGNTEAFF.

The rearrangement uses TRBV6-1 and TRBJ1-5; 7 bases are a match to TRBD1. CDR3 length equals 14 residues. CDR1 and CDR2 from the germline V gene are MNHNS and SASEGT. V dropped 11 bases and J dropped 4; count of bases not matched to a gene: 11. The CDR3 is CAGRHDRANQPQHF. For the CDR3, the DNA is TGTGCCGGACGACACGACAGGGCTAATCAGCCCCAGCATTTT.

This CDR3 reads CASSLRADTEAFF. Written as DNA, the CDR3 is TGTGCCAGCAGCTTAAGGGCCGACACTGAAGCTTTCTTT. The chain has TRBV7-2 and TRBJ1-1; no reliable D call. CDR3 size: 13 residues. The germline gives CDR1 SGHTA, CDR2 FQGNSA. V was shortened by 2 bases and J by 3 bases, with 7 bases between the two germline ends.

CDR3 DNA: TGTGCCAGCAGCTCACCCGGGACTAGCGGGAGCGCATTTCAAGAGACCCAGTACTTC. It specifies CASSSPGTSGSAFQETQYF. The chain employs TRBV7-8 and TRBJ2-5; 14 nucleotides agree with TRBD2. The germline gives CDR1 SGHVS, CDR2 FQNEAQ. With V trimmed by 4 bases and J by 2 bases, 12 bases remained unmatched. This CDR3 has 19 amino acids. The full variable domain, in which reference TRBV7-8 and TRBJ2-5 provide the parts outside the CDR3, is GAGVSQSPRYKVAKRGQDVALRCDPISGHVSLFWYQQALGQGPEFLTYFQNEAQLDKSGLPSDRFFAERPEGSVSTLKIQRTQQEDSAVYLCASSSPGTSGSAFQETQYFGPGTRLLVL.